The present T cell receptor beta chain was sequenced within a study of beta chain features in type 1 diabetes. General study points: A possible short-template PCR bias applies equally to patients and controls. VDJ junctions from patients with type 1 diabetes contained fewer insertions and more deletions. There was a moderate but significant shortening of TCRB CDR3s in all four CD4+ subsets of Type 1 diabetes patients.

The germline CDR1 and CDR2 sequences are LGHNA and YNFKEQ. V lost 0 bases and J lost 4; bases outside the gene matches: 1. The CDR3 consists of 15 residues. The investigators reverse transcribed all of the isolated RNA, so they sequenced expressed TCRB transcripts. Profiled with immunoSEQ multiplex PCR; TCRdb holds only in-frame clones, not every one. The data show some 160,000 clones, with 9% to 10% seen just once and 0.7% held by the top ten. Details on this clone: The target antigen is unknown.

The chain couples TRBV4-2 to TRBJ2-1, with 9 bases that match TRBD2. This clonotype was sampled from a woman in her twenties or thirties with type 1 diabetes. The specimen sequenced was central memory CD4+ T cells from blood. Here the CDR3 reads CASSQETSGYNEQFF. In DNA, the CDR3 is TGTGCCAGCAGCCAAGAAACTAGCGGGTACAATGAGCAGTTCTTC.